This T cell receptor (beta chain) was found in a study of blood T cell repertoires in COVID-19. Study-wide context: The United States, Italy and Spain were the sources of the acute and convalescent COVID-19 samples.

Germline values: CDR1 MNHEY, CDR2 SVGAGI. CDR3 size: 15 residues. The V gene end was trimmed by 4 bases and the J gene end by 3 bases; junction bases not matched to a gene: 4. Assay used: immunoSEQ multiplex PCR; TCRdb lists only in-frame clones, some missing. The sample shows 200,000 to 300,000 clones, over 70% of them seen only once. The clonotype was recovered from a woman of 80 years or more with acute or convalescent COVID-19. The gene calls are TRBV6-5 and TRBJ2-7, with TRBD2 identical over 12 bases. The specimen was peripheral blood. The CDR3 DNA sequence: TGTGCCAGCAGTTGGGGACTAGCGGGTAGCTACGAGCAGTACTTC. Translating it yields CASSWGLAGSYEQYF.